The 7 T cell receptor beta chains presented below share a single source sample, sequenced in a study of blood T cell repertoires in COVID-19. Sequencing was performed with immunoSEQ multiplex PCR; in TCRdb, only in-frame clones are kept and a portion is missing. The sample yields a few hundred thousand clones, approximately 83% seen once. The specimen sequenced was peripheral blood. The origin of the receptors is a woman aged 65 to 85 with acute or convalescent COVID-19.

This clone showed up just once. V and J are TRBV5-1 and TRBJ1-1; the D is unclear. The CDR3 covers 13 residues. V lost 4 bases and J 4 bases, leaving 11 bases between the germline ends. Looked up from germline, CDR1 is SGHRS and CDR2 is YFSETQ. In nucleotides, the CDR3 is TGCGCCAGCAGCGCGGATCCTCGCACTGAAGCTTTCTTT. This gives the protein CASSADPRTEAFF.

This chain connects TRBV3-1 (or the pseudogene TRBV3-2) to TRBJ1-1; 8 positions match TRBD1. This CDR3 comprises 12 residues. The germline V gene has CDR1 LGHDT and CDR2 YNNKEL (reference sequence). J was trimmed by 5 bases and V by 9 bases; bases with no gene match: 5. The CDR3 loop is CASGTGPTEAFF. The CDR3 coding sequence is TGTGCCAGTGGGACAGGCCCTACTGAAGCTTTCTTT.

The CDR3 DNA is TGCGCCAGCAGCTTGGAACGGGGGGGCCAAGAGACCCAGTACTTC. Its translation is CASSLERGGQETQYF. V usage is TRBV5-1 and J usage is TRBJ2-5; 8 bases match TRBD2. J was trimmed by 1 base and V by 0 bases; bases with no gene match: 2. The CDR3 totals 15 residues. CDR1 is SGHRS, CDR2 YFSETQ, per germline.

There are a few counts of this clone. Here the CDR3 DNA reads TGTGCCAGCAGTAGTACCGGGACAAGAAATTCACCCCTCCACTTT. Its protein product is CASSSTGTRNSPLHF. The rearrangement joins TRBV6-6 to TRBJ1-6, with D maybe TRBD1 (6 bases). Trimming took 5 bases from V and 7 from J, leaving 15 bases between them. Germline CDR1 is MNHNY and CDR2 is SVGAGI (reference sequence). The CDR3 has 15 residues.

J is TRBJ1-1 and V is TRBV14; possible D gene TRBD1, 5 bases. The CDR3 has 16 residues. CDR1 and CDR2 from the germline V gene are SGHDN and FVKESK. V dropped 4 bases and J dropped 1 base, with 16 bases sitting between them. The CDR3 reads CASSPGPRGGNTEAFF. CDR3 nucleotide sequence: TGTGCCAGCAGCCCGGGACCCCGGGGGGGGAACACTGAAGCTTTCTTT.

V and J are TRBV7-2 and TRBJ1-4; 7 bases map to TRBD1. This CDR3 comprises 15 residues. V dropped 4 bases and J dropped 8; count of bases not matched to a gene: 10. From germline, CDR1 is SGHTA and CDR2 FQGNSA. Here the CDR3 DNA reads TGTGCCAGCAGCTCGACACAGGGGTTGGTCGAAAAACTGTTTTTT. This translates into CASSSTQGLVEKLFF.

This chain connects TRBV3-1 (or the pseudogene TRBV3-2) to TRBJ1-6; the D gene is possibly TRBD1 (6 bases). V lost 1 base and J 1 base, leaving 11 bases between the germline ends. Germline loops: CDR1 LGHDT, CDR2 YNNKEL (reference sequence). CDR3 length equals 17 residues. CDR3 DNA: TGTGCCAGCAGCCAAGGTCTGGGGGCATCCTATAATTCACCCCTCCACTTT. It is translated as CASSQGLGASYNSPLHF.